This record looks at one T cell receptor beta chain sequence and its context. The antigen is not known. These data come from a study of long-term antiretroviral therapy in people with HIV. At the level of the study: Some samples came about a decade before the 2015 immediate-ART recommendation, and these were the earliest.

Cryopreserved PBMC, at 1-10 million per sample, were present before DNA extraction. They ran version v3.0 of the immunoSEQ assay at survey level. Sequenced by immunoSEQ multiplex PCR; TCRdb stores in-frame clones only, minus some. The table shows some 31,000 clones, with approximately 94% occurring only once. Germline CDR1 and CDR2: MGHRA and YSYEKL. The CDR3 is made up of 16 amino acids. V was cut by 1 base and J by 1 base, with 14 bases left in between. Notes on the study in general: An increase in diversity followed ART, yet levels stayed below transplant donor controls.

The chain carries TRBV4-1 and TRBJ2-7; D unresolved. The source of this sequence is a man over 45 with HIV. The sample here was unsorted PBMCs, taken approximately 7.1 years after starting antiretroviral therapy. This CDR3 is CASSQAAMGQSYEQYF. CDR3 coding DNA: TGCGCCAGCAGCCAAGCGGCGATGGGCCAATCCTACGAGCAGTACTTC.